This T cell receptor beta chain was found in a study of blood T cell repertoires in COVID-19. The assay was immunoSEQ multiplex PCR, and TCRdb's table has in-frame clones only and misses some. The sample lists hundreds of thousands of clones, 80% to 90% occurring once. The V end was cut by 4 bases, the J end by 6 bases, with 7 bases between. From germline, CDR1 is SGHDN and CDR2 FVKESK. The CDR3 consists of 12 residues. The V call is TRBV14, the J call TRBJ2-1, with D hard to call. Sequenced input: peripheral blood. This TCR was sampled from a woman in her 50s with acute or convalescent COVID-19. CDR3 nucleotide sequence: TGTGCCAGCAGCCCGTTCGGCAATGAGCAGTTCTTC. This codes for CASSPFGNEQFF.